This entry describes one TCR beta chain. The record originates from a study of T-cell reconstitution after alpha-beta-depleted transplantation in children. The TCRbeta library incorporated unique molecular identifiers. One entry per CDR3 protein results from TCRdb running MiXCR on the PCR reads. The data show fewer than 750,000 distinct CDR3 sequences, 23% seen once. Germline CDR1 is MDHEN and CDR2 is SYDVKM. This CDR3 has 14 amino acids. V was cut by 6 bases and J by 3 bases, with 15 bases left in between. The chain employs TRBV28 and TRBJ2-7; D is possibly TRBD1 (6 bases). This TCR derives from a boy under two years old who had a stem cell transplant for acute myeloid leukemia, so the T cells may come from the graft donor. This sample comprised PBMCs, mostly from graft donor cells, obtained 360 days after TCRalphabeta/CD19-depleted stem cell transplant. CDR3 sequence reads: CASSSWAGDYEQYV. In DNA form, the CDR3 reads TGTGCCAGCAGCTCCTGGGCAGGGGACTACGAGCAGTACGTC.